The clone carrying this TCR beta chain was observed a handful of times. What it recognizes is unknown. Libraries of TCR beta came from quantitative 5'-RACE with molecular barcodes. A single record per CDR3 protein comes from TCRdb applying MiXCR to the 5' RACE reads. The table lists roughly 150,000 distinct CDR3 sequences, 25% to 35% of them singletons, with 4.5% to 6% in the top ten. These data belong to a study of CD8 T cells in ankylosing spondylitis. Study conclusions and caveats: Ankylosing spondylitis blood seemed to carry a telltale TCR beta motif made of under ten highly homologous variants.

Sample: synovial fluid, either unsorted or a sorted T cell fraction (not recorded which). The receptor comes from a male donor with ankylosing spondylitis.

CDR3 sequence (DNA): TGCGCCAGCAGCGGGACAGGGCCGATCGACACCGGGGAGCTGTTTTTT. Translating it yields CASSGTGPIDTGELFF. J is TRBJ2-2 and V is TRBV5-1; 9 nucleotides agree with TRBD1. Germline V gene sequence: CDR1 SGHRS, CDR2 YFSETQ. V lost 4 bases and J lost 3; bases outside the gene matches: 7. The CDR3 runs 16 residues.